A selection of T cell receptor beta chains follows, all from one sample in a study of STAT5B mutations in CD4+ large granular lymphocyte leukemia. Profiling relied on immunoSEQ multiplex PCR, and the TCRdb table lists in-frame clones only, not all of them. The profile covers 25,000 to 35,000 clones, with about 74% appearing a single time and 0.8% to 1.2% taken by the ten largest. Sequencing used CD4+ T cells from blood buffy coats. These receptors came from a human donor in good health. Each CDR3 is given with its conserved first and last residue. Fields, in order: clone size, J gene, D gene, CDR3 length, V gene, CDR3 protein, CDR3 DNA. The D gene is left open where the match is weak. The size of a clone is reported for some rows only, either as once, few or many, or as a class for expanded clones.

clone_size: .; j_call: TRBJ2-3; d_call: .; cdr3_length: 14; v_call: TRBV9; cdr3_aa: CASSSGLGTDTQYF; cdr3_nt: TGTGCCAGCAGCTCGGGACTTGGCACAGATACGCAGTATTTT
clone_size: .; j_call: TRBJ2-5; d_call: .; cdr3_length: 14; v_call: TRBV7-9; cdr3_aa: CASSSSRERETQYF; cdr3_nt: TGTGCCAGCAGCTCTTCCAGGGAGCGGGAGACCCAGTACTTC
clone_size: .; j_call: TRBJ1-2; d_call: .; cdr3_length: 15; v_call: TRBV5-4; cdr3_aa: CASSPRSSRGNGYTF; cdr3_nt: TGTGCCAGCAGCCCCCGATCGTCCAGGGGAAATGGCTACACCTTC
clone_size: .; j_call: TRBJ1-2; d_call: TRBD1; cdr3_length: 12; v_call: TRBV6-5; cdr3_aa: CASSYTGDGYTF; cdr3_nt: TGTGCCAGCAGCTATACAGGGGATGGCTACACCTTC
clone_size: .; j_call: TRBJ2-2; d_call: .; cdr3_length: 15; v_call: TRBV6-6; cdr3_aa: CASNPPGELTGELFF; cdr3_nt: TGTGCCAGCAACCCTCCGGGGGAGTTGACCGGGGAGCTGTTTTTT
clone_size: .; j_call: TRBJ2-2; d_call: TRBD2; cdr3_length: 15; v_call: TRBV2; cdr3_aa: CASSALAATTGELFF; cdr3_nt: TGTGCCAGCAGTGCACTAGCGGCCACCACCGGGGAGCTGTTTTTT
clone_size: .; j_call: TRBJ1-5; d_call: .; cdr3_length: 15; v_call: TRBV6-5; cdr3_aa: CASRPQGGSNQPQHF; cdr3_nt: TGTGCCAGCAGGCCACAGGGAGGTAGCAATCAGCCCCAGCATTTT
clone_size: .; j_call: TRBJ1-3; d_call: .; cdr3_length: 14; v_call: TRBV11-2; cdr3_aa: CASSSSNSGNTIYF; cdr3_nt: TGTGCCAGCAGCTCGTCGAACTCTGGAAACACCATATATTTT
clone_size: .; j_call: TRBJ1-5; d_call: .; cdr3_length: 14; v_call: TRBV21-1; cdr3_aa: CASSPPGGEQPQHF; cdr3_nt: TGTGCCAGCAGCCCTCCCGGGGGGGAACAGCCCCAGCATTTT
clone_size: .; j_call: TRBJ2-2; d_call: TRBD1; cdr3_length: 20; v_call: TRBV7-6; cdr3_aa: CASSLGSHSRDRGNAGELFF; cdr3_nt: TGTGCCAGCAGCTTAGGGTCCCACTCACGCGACAGGGGGAATGCGGGGGAGCTGTTTTTT
clone_size: once; j_call: TRBJ1-1; d_call: TRBD1; cdr3_length: 15; v_call: TRBV28; cdr3_aa: CASSAYRGSGTEAFF; cdr3_nt: TGTGCCAGCAGTGCTTACAGGGGTTCGGGCACTGAAGCTTTCTTT
clone_size: few; j_call: TRBJ1-5; d_call: .; cdr3_length: 13; v_call: TRBV19; cdr3_aa: CASSWSGDQPQHF; cdr3_nt: TGTGCCAGTAGTTGGTCAGGAGATCAGCCCCAGCATTTT
clone_size: once; j_call: TRBJ1-2; d_call: .; cdr3_length: 15; v_call: TRBV7-9; cdr3_aa: CASSLTRLGGNGYTF; cdr3_nt: TGTGCCAGCAGCTTAACTCGATTGGGCGGGAATGGCTACACCTTC
clone_size: .; j_call: TRBJ2-2; d_call: .; cdr3_length: 16; v_call: TRBV5-5; cdr3_aa: CASSRASIENTGELFF; cdr3_nt: TGTGCCAGCAGCCGGGCTAGTATCGAGAACACCGGGGAGCTGTTTTTT
clone_size: .; j_call: TRBJ2-3; d_call: TRBD2; cdr3_length: 17; v_call: TRBV25-1; cdr3_aa: CASSEYRLAGGTDTQYF; cdr3_nt: TGTGCCAGCAGTGAATATCGGCTAGCGGGAGGAACAGATACGCAGTATTTT
clone_size: .; j_call: TRBJ2-5; d_call: .; cdr3_length: 16; v_call: TRBV5-1; cdr3_aa: CASSLQTRTIQETQYF; cdr3_nt: TGCGCCAGCAGCTTGCAGACGCGAACAATTCAAGAGACCCAGTACTTC
clone_size: .; j_call: TRBJ1-4; d_call: TRBD1; cdr3_length: 14; v_call: TRBV6-6; cdr3_aa: CASSGQAFKEKLFF; cdr3_nt: TGTGCCAGCAGTGGACAGGCCTTTAAGGAAAAACTGTTTTTT
clone_size: .; j_call: TRBJ2-2; d_call: .; cdr3_length: 13; v_call: TRBV11-3; cdr3_aa: CACGPGDTGELFF; cdr3_nt: TGTGCCTGTGGACCCGGGGACACCGGGGAGCTGTTTTTT
clone_size: .; j_call: TRBJ2-5; d_call: TRBD1; cdr3_length: 16; v_call: TRBV5-1; cdr3_aa: CASSGGTGGYQETQYF; cdr3_nt: TGCGCCAGCAGCGGAGGGACAGGGGGCTACCAAGAGACCCAGTACTTC
clone_size: .; j_call: TRBJ1-1; d_call: .; cdr3_length: 13; v_call: TRBV7-8; cdr3_aa: CASSSWLNTEAFF; cdr3_nt: TGTGCCAGCAGCTCCTGGTTGAACACTGAAGCTTTCTTT
clone_size: .; j_call: TRBJ1-1; d_call: .; cdr3_length: 14; v_call: TRBV14; cdr3_aa: CASRPQGGNTEAFF; cdr3_nt: TGTGCCAGCAGGCCACAGGGTGGTAACACTGAAGCTTTCTTT
clone_size: .; j_call: TRBJ2-5; d_call: .; cdr3_length: 13; v_call: TRBV14; cdr3_aa: CASSQGARETQYF; cdr3_nt: TGTGCCAGCAGCCAAGGGGCCAGAGAGACCCAGTACTTC
clone_size: .; j_call: TRBJ2-1; d_call: .; cdr3_length: 15; v_call: TRBV27; cdr3_aa: CASSLSYGRSDEQFF; cdr3_nt: TGTGCCAGCAGTTTATCCTACGGGAGAAGTGATGAGCAGTTCTTC
clone_size: .; j_call: TRBJ2-2; d_call: TRBD1; cdr3_length: 15; v_call: TRBV5-1; cdr3_aa: CASSLEAGGAGELFF; cdr3_nt: TGCGCCAGCAGCTTGGAGGCAGGGGGTGCCGGGGAGCTGTTTTTT
clone_size: .; j_call: TRBJ2-5; d_call: .; cdr3_length: 14; v_call: TRBV5-1; cdr3_aa: CASRNGTQQETQYF; cdr3_nt: TGCGCCAGCAGGAACGGGACACAACAAGAGACCCAGTACTTC
clone_size: .; j_call: TRBJ1-3; d_call: .; cdr3_length: 14; v_call: TRBV2; cdr3_aa: CASRPQGSGNTIYF; cdr3_nt: TGTGCCAGCAGGCCCCAGGGATCTGGAAACACCATATATTTT
clone_size: .; j_call: TRBJ1-5; d_call: .; cdr3_length: 15; v_call: TRBV5-5; cdr3_aa: CASSLGVLGLQPQHF; cdr3_nt: TGTGCCAGCAGCTTGGGAGTTTTGGGGCTTCAGCCCCAGCATTTT
clone_size: .; j_call: TRBJ2-1; d_call: .; cdr3_length: 12; v_call: TRBV13; cdr3_aa: CASSRNRDSQFF; cdr3_nt: TGTGCCAGCAGCCGTAACCGGGACTCGCAGTTCTTC
clone_size: .; j_call: TRBJ1-1; d_call: .; cdr3_length: 13; v_call: TRBV28; cdr3_aa: CASSLNWDTEAFF; cdr3_nt: TGTGCCAGCAGTTTAAATTGGGACACTGAAGCTTTCTTT
clone_size: .; j_call: TRBJ1-3; d_call: .; cdr3_length: 16; v_call: TRBV19; cdr3_aa: CASSIKGVTSGNTIYF; cdr3_nt: TGTGCCAGTAGTATAAAGGGGGTGACCTCTGGAAACACCATATATTTT
clone_size: once; j_call: TRBJ1-1; d_call: .; cdr3_length: 15; v_call: TRBV9; cdr3_aa: CASSVAGQKNTEAFF; cdr3_nt: TGTGCCAGCAGCGTGGCAGGGCAGAAGAACACTGAAGCTTTCTTT
clone_size: few; j_call: TRBJ1-2; d_call: .; cdr3_length: 12; v_call: TRBV28; cdr3_aa: CASSLTGGGYTF; cdr3_nt: TGTGCCAGCAGCCTGACGGGGGGAGGCTACACCTTC
clone_size: .; j_call: TRBJ2-3; d_call: .; cdr3_length: 14; v_call: TRBV5-1; cdr3_aa: CASSLGAPSDTQYF; cdr3_nt: TGCGCCAGCAGCTTGGGGGCCCCGTCGGATACGCAGTATTTT
clone_size: few; j_call: TRBJ1-1; d_call: .; cdr3_length: 15; v_call: TRBV12-5; cdr3_aa: CASGLVIGRNTEAFF; cdr3_nt: TGTGCTAGTGGTTTGGTAATTGGCAGGAACACTGAAGCTTTCTTT
clone_size: .; j_call: TRBJ1-3; d_call: .; cdr3_length: 16; v_call: TRBV5-4; cdr3_aa: CASSFRGGSVGNTIYF; cdr3_nt: TGTGCCAGCAGCTTTCGGGGGGGCTCGGTTGGAAACACCATATATTTT
clone_size: .; j_call: TRBJ2-2; d_call: TRBD1; cdr3_length: 14; v_call: TRBV7-3; cdr3_aa: CASRRTGVPGELFF; cdr3_nt: TGTGCCAGCAGGAGGACAGGTGTTCCCGGGGAGCTGTTTTTT
clone_size: .; j_call: TRBJ2-1; d_call: TRBD1; cdr3_length: 16; v_call: TRBV5-5; cdr3_aa: CASSSVRDRGYNEQFF; cdr3_nt: TGTGCCAGCAGCTCGGTCCGGGACAGGGGTTACAATGAGCAGTTCTTC
clone_size: few; j_call: TRBJ1-1; d_call: .; cdr3_length: 14; v_call: TRBV5-1; cdr3_aa: CASRVTVAWAEAFF; cdr3_nt: TGCGCCAGCAGAGTGACAGTGGCCTGGGCTGAAGCTTTCTTT
clone_size: once; j_call: TRBJ1-4; d_call: TRBD1; cdr3_length: 14; v_call: TRBV6-6; cdr3_aa: CASSYSGQGEKLFF; cdr3_nt: TGTGCCAGCAGTTACTCGGGACAGGGGGAAAAACTGTTTTTT
clone_size: .; j_call: TRBJ1-2; d_call: TRBD1; cdr3_length: 16; v_call: TRBV5-1; cdr3_aa: CASSFTTGAGNYGYTF; cdr3_nt: TGCGCCAGCAGCTTCACTACAGGGGCTGGGAACTATGGCTACACCTTC
clone_size: .; j_call: TRBJ2-6; d_call: TRBD2; cdr3_length: 18; v_call: TRBV5-1; cdr3_aa: CASSPRTRDYSGANVLTF; cdr3_nt: TGCGCCAGCAGCCCCCGGACCAGGGACTACTCTGGGGCCAACGTCCTGACTTTC
clone_size: once; j_call: TRBJ2-1; d_call: TRBD1; cdr3_length: 16; v_call: TRBV2; cdr3_aa: CASSQTGTGGSREQFF; cdr3_nt: TGTGCCAGCAGTCAAACCGGGACAGGGGGCTCGCGTGAGCAGTTCTTC
clone_size: medium-sized; j_call: TRBJ1-1; d_call: .; cdr3_length: 12; v_call: TRBV6-5; cdr3_aa: CASSTPGIEAFF; cdr3_nt: TGTGCCAGCAGTACCCCGGGGATTGAAGCTTTCTTT
clone_size: .; j_call: TRBJ1-2; d_call: .; cdr3_length: 15; v_call: TRBV15; cdr3_aa: CATSGPVGTDYGYTF; cdr3_nt: TGTGCCACCAGCGGGCCTGTGGGGACGGACTATGGCTACACCTTC
clone_size: .; j_call: TRBJ1-1; d_call: .; cdr3_length: 13; v_call: TRBV7-2; cdr3_aa: CASSSQGWTEAFF; cdr3_nt: TGTGCCAGCAGCTCCCAGGGTTGGACTGAAGCTTTCTTT
clone_size: .; j_call: TRBJ2-5; d_call: .; cdr3_length: 11; v_call: TRBV14; cdr3_aa: CASSQEETQYF; cdr3_nt: TGTGCCAGCAGCCAAGAAGAGACCCAGTACTTC
clone_size: .; j_call: TRBJ2-5; d_call: .; cdr3_length: 11; v_call: TRBV7-2; cdr3_aa: CASSRRETQYF; cdr3_nt: TGTGCCAGCAGTAGGCGGGAGACCCAGTACTTC
clone_size: .; j_call: TRBJ2-4; d_call: TRBD1; cdr3_length: 14; v_call: TRBV7-9; cdr3_aa: CASSLGTGGDIQYF; cdr3_nt: TGTGCCAGCAGCTTAGGGACAGGGGGCGACATTCAGTACTTC
clone_size: .; j_call: TRBJ2-5; d_call: TRBD2; cdr3_length: 15; v_call: TRBV28; cdr3_aa: CASSSAGAVQETQYF; cdr3_nt: TGTGCCAGCAGTTCAGCGGGAGCCGTCCAAGAGACCCAGTACTTC